This TCR beta chain was sequenced for a study of beta chain features in type 1 diabetes. Points on this clone: The antigen is undetermined.

cDNA synthesis used the whole RNA isolate, giving expressed TCRB sequences. The method was immunoSEQ multiplex PCR; TCRdb's version includes in-frame clones alone and lacks a portion of them. The table records some 99,000 clones, almost 40% of them present only once. This CDR3 has 16 residues. CDR1 LGHNA and CDR2 YSLEER come from the germline V gene. J was trimmed by 6 bases and V by 2 bases; bases with no gene match: 2. Study results and caveats: Researchers reported that naive, central memory and Treg TCRB repertoires appeared more similar in patients than in healthy donors.

Sequencing input: stem cell memory CD4+ T cells from blood. This TCR came from a woman between 18 and 29 years old in good health. J is TRBJ2-1 and V is TRBV4-3, with 15 positions matching TRBD2. The CDR3 region has the DNA TGCGCCAGCAGCCAACGGGGACTAGCGGGAGGCAATGAGCAGTTCTTC. Its protein is CASSQRGLAGGNEQFF.